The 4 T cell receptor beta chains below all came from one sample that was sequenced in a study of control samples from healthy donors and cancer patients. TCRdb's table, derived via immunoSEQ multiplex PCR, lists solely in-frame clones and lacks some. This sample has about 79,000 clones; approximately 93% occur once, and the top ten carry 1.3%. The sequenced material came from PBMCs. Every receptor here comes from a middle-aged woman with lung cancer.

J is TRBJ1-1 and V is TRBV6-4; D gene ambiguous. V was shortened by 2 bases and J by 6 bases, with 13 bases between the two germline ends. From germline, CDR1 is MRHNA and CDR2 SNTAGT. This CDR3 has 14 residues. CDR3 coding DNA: TGTGCCAGCAGTGACAGCGAGGGTGCGGCTGAAGCTTTCTTT. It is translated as CASSDSEGAAEAFF.

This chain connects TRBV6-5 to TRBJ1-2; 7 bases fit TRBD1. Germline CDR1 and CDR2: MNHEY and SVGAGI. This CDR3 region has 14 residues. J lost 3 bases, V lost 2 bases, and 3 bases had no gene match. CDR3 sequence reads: CASSYRQGYYGYTF. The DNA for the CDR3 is TGTGCCAGCAGTTACCGACAGGGTTACTATGGCTACACCTTC.

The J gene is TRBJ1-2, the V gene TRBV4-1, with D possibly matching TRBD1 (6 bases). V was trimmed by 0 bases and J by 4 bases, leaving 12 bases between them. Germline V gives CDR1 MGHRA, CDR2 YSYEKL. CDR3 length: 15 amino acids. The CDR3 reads CASSQEAGESYGYTF. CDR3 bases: TGCGCCAGCAGCCAAGAAGCAGGGGAGAGCTATGGCTACACCTTC.

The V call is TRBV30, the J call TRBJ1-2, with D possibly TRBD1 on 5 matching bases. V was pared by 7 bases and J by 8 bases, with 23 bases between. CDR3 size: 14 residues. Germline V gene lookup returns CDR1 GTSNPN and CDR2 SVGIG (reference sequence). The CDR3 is CAYSRQTVGEGYTF. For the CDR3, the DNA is TGTGCCTACTCAAGACAGACAGTTGGAGAGGGCTACACCTTC. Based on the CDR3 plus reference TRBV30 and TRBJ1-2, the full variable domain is SQTIHQWPATLVQPVGSPLSLECTVEGTSNPNLYWYRQAAGRGLQLLFYSVGIGQISSEVPQNLSASRPQDRQFILSSKKLLLSDSGFYLCAYSRQTVGEGYTFGSGTRLTVV.